This T cell receptor beta chain was sequenced in a study of T cells in localized non-small cell lung cancer. Notes on the study in general: In adjacent lung appeared a median around 60 of the top 100 tumor clones. Uninvolved nearby lung showed the greatest T cell clonality, exceeding that found in tumor. Longer overall survival was linked to higher blood T cell density.

Generated by immunoSEQ multiplex PCR, the TCRdb table keeps only in-frame clones and is missing some. In the table there are 45,000 to 55,000 clones, 86% of which are singletons. Turning to this clone: Antigen unknown.

CDR3 length: 14 residues. V gave up 3 bases and J gave up 10 bases; unmatched junction bases: 4. CDR1 is MGHDK and CDR2 is SYGVNS in the germline V gene. The sequence came from a male donor older than 55 with stage III squamous cell lung carcinoma. This chain links TRBV25-1 with TRBJ1-6; TRBD1 agrees at 9 bases. Source: peripheral blood, taken before any cancer treatment. The CDR3 region is CASSDPGQGSPLHF. Here the CDR3 DNA reads TGTGCCAGCAGTGACCCGGGACAGGGATCACCCCTCCACTTT.